This TCR beta chain was recovered during a study of blood T cell repertoires in COVID-19 (dated by TCRdb to the early 2020s). With respect to the entire study: Samples covering the acute and convalescent phases of COVID-19 were provided by collaborators in the United States, Italy and Spain. The prospective study material was composed of cDNA or gDNA derived from T cells, B-cell-depleted T cells, or PBMCs. Deeply sampled blood TCRbeta repertoires from subjects exposed to, actively infected with, or recovered from COVID-19 were included in the dataset. The repertoires were released in a freely available public database meant as a resource for research on the immune response to SARS-CoV-2. The samples were drawn from two sources: the first 160 participants of the ongoing ImmuneRACE study, and about 1,300 subjects contributed by 6 global collaborators. Nearly every sample came with metadata listing a de-identified subject ID, COVID-19 status, age in years and sex. HLA class I and class II types, where available, came from metadata supplied by the sample provider rather than from assay-based typing.

As encoded in the germline V gene, CDR1 is MGHRA while CDR2 is YSYEKL. Trimming accounts for 4 bases at V and 8 bases at J, while the number of junction bases matched to no gene is 8. The CDR3 measures 15 amino acids from cysteine to phenylalanine. Just the 45-base CDR3 DNA is kept, in frame starting at base 1. The study at large found these results: The amount of clinical and demographic metadata varied by source and participant and was provided uncurated.

With regard to this clone: Its antigen is not yet known. One base away there is no much larger clone; base qualities are not given.

Participants in the prospective study were aged roughly 18 to 100 years, lived in about two dozen United States geographic areas, and enrolled through a virtual design. To assign participants to cohorts, the prospective study relied on clinical history that participants themselves reported in a screening survey and a study questionnaire. ImmuneRACE Cohort 3 recovered participants were defined by two consecutive negative NP/OP PCR tests, healthcare professional clearance, or symptom resolution. Each participant in the prospective study had whole blood, serum and a nasopharyngeal or oropharyngeal swab collected by mobile phlebotomists. Prospective study participants could optionally give additional blood draws and questionnaires over an approximately two-month period. Blood samples from the prospective study were shipped frozen or at room temperature prior to DNA extraction. The immunoSEQ Assay, a bias-controlled multiplex PCR, was used to amplify TCRbeta CDR3 regions from genomic DNA. The original pipeline was this. The number of nucleated cells in each sample was estimated by amplification of reference gene primers within the assay. To quantify the absolute abundance of each unique TCRbeta CDR3 rearrangement, sequence reads were collapsed and filtered. For each sample, productive Simpson clonality was calculated as the square root of Simpson's diversity index across productive rearrangements. TCRdb carries this immuneACCESS record with in-frame sequences only. Its versions omit some clonotypes, under half of them owing to an unresolved V gene in the studies checked, with the rest unexplained. The V and J calls and clone size are taken from that table; D and trimming were inferred from the DNA. A total of 330,000 or so clones appear in this sample, less than 90% of them only once. About 2.7% of the sample rests with the top ten.

Sample: PBMCs or T cells enriched from blood (not recorded which). In this chain, TRBV4-1 is recombined with TRBJ1-1; the central 12 bases match TRBD1. The clonotype comes from a woman in her twenties or thirties who had recovered from COVID-19. The nucleotides are TGCGCCAGCAGCCGAGGGACAGGGGGCTTTGAGGAAGCTTTCTTT. This gives the protein CASSRGTGGFEEAFF.